These T cell receptor beta chains were read from a single sample in a study of CD8+ T cells in alopecia areata. The repertoire was sequenced with immunoSEQ multiplex PCR; TCRdb's copy has only in-frame clones and lacks some. The data contain 95,000 to 120,000 clones, approximately 59% of them singletons. The sample comprised CD8+ T cells sorted from blood. All receptors come from a human donor in good health. Both conserved end residues are part of each CDR3. D genes are given only for firm matches. Clone size, where shown, is once, few, many, or a class for clones that have expanded.

D	size	V	length	J	CDR3	DNA
.	.	TRBV7-9	15	TRBJ2-7	CASSLGFGLHYEQYF	TGTGCCAGCAGCTTAGGCTTTGGACTCCACTACGAGCAGTACTTC
.	few	TRBV13	14	TRBJ2-2	CASSLGPIPEWLFF	TGTGCCAGCAGCTTAGGGCCAATACCGGAATGGCTGTTTTTT
TRBD1	.	TRBV7-9	15	TRBJ2-7	CASSLVTGGIYEQYF	TGTGCCAGCAGCTTAGTCACAGGGGGGATTTACGAGCAGTACTTC
.	many	TRBV30	13	TRBJ2-7	CAWSVSGPYEQYF	TGTGCCTGGAGTGTAAGCGGACCCTACGAGCAGTACTTC
TRBD1	few	TRBV2	14	TRBJ1-1	CASSGDSLNTEAFF	TGTGCCAGCAGTGGGGACAGTTTGAACACTGAAGCTTTCTTT
.	.	TRBV15	15	TRBJ1-2	CATSRDRRESYGYTF	TGTGCCACCAGCAGAGATCGGAGAGAATCCTATGGCTACACCTTC
.	.	TRBV27	13	TRBJ1-1	CASSPALNTEAFF	TGTGCCAGCAGCCCGGCCCTGAACACTGAAGCTTTCTTT
.	.	TRBV29-1	10	TRBJ1-2	CSVTGKAYTF	TGCAGCGTTACAGGGAAAGCCTACACCTTC
.	few	TRBV28	15	TRBJ2-5	CASSPHWDPQETQYF	TGTGCCAGCAGCCCTCATTGGGACCCTCAAGAGACCCAGTACTTC
.	few	TRBV6-5	13	TRBJ2-7	CASAVEGNYEQYF	TGTGCCAGTGCGGTGGAGGGGAACTACGAGCAGTACTTC
TRBD1	few	TRBV5-1	13	TRBJ2-7	CASSLTGVVEQYF	TGCGCCAGCAGCTTGACAGGGGTCGTCGAGCAGTACTTC
.	.	TRBV7-9	17	TRBJ2-5	CASSCPGGPGGLETQYF	TGTGCCAGCAGCTGCCCGGGGGGGCCAGGGGGCTTGGAGACCCAGTACTTC
TRBD2	few	TRBV7-2	15	TRBJ2-3	CASSSDAGGTDTQYF	TGTGCCAGCAGCTCAGACGCGGGGGGCACAGATACGCAGTATTTT
.	.	TRBV11-2	16	TRBJ2-6	CASSLDGQIGANVLTF	TGTGCCAGCAGCTTAGACGGGCAGATAGGGGCCAACGTCCTGACTTTC
TRBD2	.	TRBV7-2	18	TRBJ2-1	CASSLASGAPVPYNEQFF	TGTGCCAGCAGCTTGGCTAGCGGGGCCCCCGTGCCCTACAATGAGCAGTTCTTC
.	.	TRBV7-6	15	TRBJ1-6	CASSIFRGAGSPLHF	TGTGCCAGCAGCATATTCAGGGGAGCGGGATCACCCCTCCACTTT
TRBD2	few	TRBV13	19	TRBJ2-1	CASTPQGLAGAHSYNEQFF	TGTGCCTCCACCCCTCAAGGGCTAGCGGGGGCCCACTCCTACAATGAGCAGTTCTTC
TRBD1	.	TRBV5-1	16	TRBJ2-7	CASSWGRQGATTEQYF	TGCGCCAGCAGCTGGGGGCGACAGGGGGCCACGACCGAGCAGTACTTC
TRBD2	.	TRBV7-9	14	TRBJ2-7	CASSVTSGGRIRYF	TGTGCCAGCAGCGTGACTAGCGGAGGTCGTATCAGGTACTTC
.	few	TRBV4-2	17	TRBJ1-2	CASSQSFVGRANYGYTF	TGTGCCAGCAGCCAATCTTTCGTGGGACGGGCTAACTATGGCTACACCTTC
.	.	TRBV5-1	13	TRBJ2-4	CASSLAAGDIQYF	TGCGCCAGCAGCTTGGCCGCAGGGGACATTCAGTACTTC
.	.	TRBV7-7	15	TRBJ2-5	CASSSGASAAETQYF	TGTGCTAGCAGCTCAGGCGCTTCGGCCGCAGAGACCCAGTACTTC
.	.	TRBV6-1	15	TRBJ2-7	CASSEEVGSSYEQYF	TGTGCCAGCAGTGAAGAAGTAGGAAGCTCCTACGAGCAGTACTTC
.	.	TRBV28	16	TRBJ2-1	CASSLPGHAFYNEQFF	TGTGCCAGCAGCCTCCCGGGACACGCATTCTACAATGAGCAGTTCTTC
.	.	TRBV27	15	TRBJ2-5	CASSLRRGGSETQYF	TGTGCCAGCAGTTTGCGGAGGGGTGGTTCGGAGACCCAGTACTTC
TRBD2	.	TRBV5-1	19	TRBJ2-1	CASSLVSSGTLGSYNEQFF	TGCGCCAGCAGCTTGGTATCTAGCGGGACCTTAGGCTCCTACAATGAGCAGTTCTTC
TRBD1	.	TRBV23-1	14	TRBJ1-2	CASNQAGTGVGYTF	TGCGCCAGCAACCAGGCCGGGACAGGGGTTGGCTACACCTTC
TRBD2	.	TRBV9	16	TRBJ2-3	CASSVGGTSVTDTQYF	TGTGCCAGCAGCGTAGGAGGGACTAGCGTCACAGATACGCAGTATTTT
TRBD2	.	TRBV28	17	TRBJ2-1	CASSQRTSTFLYNEQFF	TGTGCCAGCAGTCAAAGGACTAGCACATTCCTCTACAATGAGCAGTTCTTC
.	.	TRBV30	19	TRBJ1-1	CAWSVKGYVFLRERTEAFF	TGTGCCTGGAGTGTAAAAGGGTACGTGTTCCTGAGAGAAAGGACTGAAGCTTTCTTT
.	.	TRBV28	11	TRBJ1-1	CASSFTAEAFF	TGTGCCAGCAGTTTCACGGCGGAAGCTTTCTTT
.	.	TRBV6-5	14	TRBJ2-3	CASSRTASTDTQYF	TGTGCCAGCAGCAGGACAGCTAGCACAGATACGCAGTATTTT
.	.	TRBV27	14	TRBJ2-1	CASSSERVFNEQFF	TGTGCCAGCAGTTCTGAAAGGGTTTTCAATGAGCAGTTCTTC
.	few	TRBV29-1	12	TRBJ2-2	CSCPGTTGELFF	TGCAGCTGTCCGGGGACCACCGGGGAGCTGTTTTTT
TRBD2	.	TRBV4-3	17	TRBJ2-4	CASSRGVAGGLSHIQYF	TGCGCCAGCTCCCGGGGAGTAGCGGGGGGGCTAAGTCACATTCAGTACTTC
.	.	TRBV2	16	TRBJ1-1	CASSHPGGQNGLGAFF	TGTGCCAGCAGCCATCCGGGGGGGCAGAACGGGTTAGGAGCTTTCTTT
TRBD1	.	TRBV29-1	12	TRBJ2-1	CTGTGVFNEQFF	TGCACCGGGACAGGGGTCTTCAATGAGCAGTTCTTC
TRBD1	.	TRBV27	16	TRBJ2-4	CASAYNSDRGRDIQYF	TGTGCCAGCGCCTACAACTCGGACAGGGGCAGGGACATTCAGTACTTC
.	.	TRBV29-1	14	TRBJ2-7	CSVFSGSNSYEQYF	TGCAGCGTTTTCTCGGGCTCGAACTCCTACGAGCAGTACTTC
.	few	TRBV7-9	15	TRBJ1-1	CASRSNWGMNTEAFF	TGTGCCAGCAGGTCTAACTGGGGCATGAACACTGAAGCTTTCTTT
.	.	TRBV28	12	TRBJ1-5	CASSFPGQPQHF	TGTGCCAGCAGTTTCCCGGGGCAGCCCCAGCATTTT
.	.	TRBV4-3	15	TRBJ2-1	CASSQDGTGTNEQFF	TGCGCCAGCAGCCAAGATGGGACGGGGACCAATGAGCAGTTCTTC
.	medium-sized	TRBV7-2	14	TRBJ2-1	CASSIGSSYNEQFF	TGTGCCAGCAGCATAGGGAGTTCCTACAATGAGCAGTTCTTC
.	.	TRBV29-1	14	TRBJ2-7	CSVPGQPNSYEQYF	TGCAGCGTTCCCGGACAGCCGAACTCCTACGAGCAGTACTTC
.	.	TRBV15	12	TRBJ2-7	CATSPGSYEQYF	TGTGCCACCAGCCCGGGATCCTACGAGCAGTACTTC
TRBD2	few	TRBV30	13	TRBJ2-1	CAWSYGGAREQFF	TGTGCCTGGAGCTACGGGGGGGCCCGGGAGCAGTTCTTC
.	once	TRBV27	13	TRBJ2-7	CASSFAPAYEQYF	TGTGCCAGCAGTTTCGCTCCGGCCTACGAGCAGTACTTC
.	few	TRBV15	15	TRBJ2-7	CATSRDTGGSYEQYF	TGTGCCACCAGCAGAGATACAGGCGGCTCCTACGAGCAGTACTTC
TRBD2	few	TRBV29-1	18	TRBJ2-3	CSVRASGGPPLLTDTQYF	TGCAGCGTGAGGGCTAGCGGGGGACCCCCTCTCCTCACAGATACGCAGTATTTT